What follows are 16 T cell receptor beta chains derived from one specimen sequenced in a study of blood T cell repertoires in COVID-19. TCRdb's copy holds only in-frame clones and misses some; the assay was immunoSEQ multiplex PCR. The sample shows some 47,000 clones, 85% to 90% of them seen only once. The specimen sequenced was peripheral blood. These receptors were taken from a man aged 55-75 years with active COVID-19.

This clone was seen a few times. The J gene is TRBJ2-2, the V gene TRBV24-1, with 14 nucleotides matching TRBD2. The CDR3 extends over 17 amino acids. With V trimmed by 10 bases and J by 9 bases, 15 bases remained unmatched. CDR1 and CDR2 from the germline V gene are KGHDR and SFDVKD. The CDR3 bases are TGTGCCACGTCCGGGACTAGCGGGAGTTTGGCATCCCGGGAGCTGTTTTTT. This translates into CATSGTSGSLASRELFF.

This clone was counted only a few times. The V call is TRBV4-3, the J call TRBJ2-7; 8 positions match TRBD2. The junction had 7 bases not matched to a gene; V was cut back by 0 bases and J by 3 bases. Germline values: CDR1 LGHNA, CDR2 YSLEER. The CDR3 is 16 amino acids. CDR3: CASSQDGGAGGYEQYF. As DNA, the CDR3 is TGCGCCAGCAGCCAAGATGGAGGGGCGGGAGGCTACGAGCAGTACTTC.

J is TRBJ2-7 and V is TRBV11-2, with 7 bases lining up with TRBD2. Germline-derived CDR1 and CDR2 are SGHAT and FQNNGV. CDR3 size: 15 residues. J was trimmed by 3 bases and V by 0 bases; bases with no gene match: 5. The CDR3: CASSLEVGGSYEQYF. CDR3 in DNA: TGTGCCAGCAGCTTAGAGGTAGGCGGGAGCTACGAGCAGTACTTC.

The chain couples TRBV28 to TRBJ2-2; the match to TRBD2 covers 8 bases. The CDR3 runs to 16 residues. V shed 5 bases and J 5 bases; nucleotides not matched to a gene: 10. CDR1 and CDR2 (germline): MDHEN, SYDVKM. CDR3 coding DNA: TGTGCCAGCAGTCCACCGGGGGGGACTGGGACCGGGGAGCTGTTTTTT. The encoded protein is CASSPPGGTGTGELFF.

This clone was seen a single time. This chain uses TRBV19 with TRBJ2-2; 7 positions match TRBD1. The CDR3 contains 15 residues. Germline-derived CDR1 and CDR2 are LNHDA and SQIVND (reference sequence). With 1 base clipped from V and 2 bases from J, the junction kept 1 base outside the gene matches. The CDR3 DNA reads as TGTGCCAGTAGTATAGGACAGGGCAACACCGGGGAGCTGTTTTTT. This translates into CASSIGQGNTGELFF.

The V and J genes are TRBV18 and TRBJ2-1; TRBD1 is a possible D gene (6 bases). V lost 2 bases and J 3 bases, leaving 14 bases between the germline ends. The CDR3 contains 16 residues. The germline V gene encodes CDR1 KGHSH and CDR2 LQKENI. CDR3 loop: CASSPESGAVYNEQFF. The CDR3 region has the DNA TGTGCCAGCTCACCAGAGTCAGGGGCCGTCTACAATGAGCAGTTCTTC.

J is TRBJ2-2 and V is TRBV7-9, with D unresolved. From germline, CDR1 is SEHNR and CDR2 FQNEAQ (reference sequence). This CDR3 comprises 12 residues. Trimming took 5 bases from V and 3 from J, leaving 4 bases between them. This CDR3 reads CASSPYTGELFF. CDR3 sequence (DNA): TGTGCCAGCAGCCCCTACACCGGGGAGCTGTTTTTT. Together with reference TRBV7-9 and TRBJ2-2, the CDR3 gives the full variable domain: DTGVSQNPRHKITKRGQNVTFRCDPISEHNRLYWYRQTLGQGPEFLTYFQNEAQLEKSRLLSDRFSAERPKGSFSTLEIQRTEQGDSAMYLCASSPYTGELFFGEGSRLTVL.

Here the CDR3 reads CASSGGLAGVETQYF. In DNA form, the CDR3 reads TGCGCCAGCAGCGGGGGACTAGCGGGGGTTGAGACCCAGTACTTC. This chain links TRBV5-1 with TRBJ2-5; 14 positions match TRBD2. The V gene end was trimmed by 4 bases and the J gene end by 5 bases; junction bases not matched to a gene: 4. The germline V gene has CDR1 SGHRS and CDR2 YFSETQ. This CDR3 has 15 amino acids.

The chain links TRBV18 to TRBJ1-1, with 8 bases matching TRBD1. Per germline, CDR1 KGHSH and CDR2 LQKENI. This CDR3 region has 15 residues. With V trimmed by 6 bases and J by 2 bases, 8 bases remained unmatched. The CDR3 loop is CASSAATGANTEAFF. The CDR3 DNA follows: TGTGCCAGCTCCGCAGCGACAGGGGCAAACACTGAAGCTTTCTTT.

CDR3 in DNA: TGTGCCAGCAGTTTGGGGACAGGGAGAACCTACGAGCAGTACTTC. This sequence encodes CASSLGTGRTYEQYF. This sequence joins TRBV27 and TRBJ2-7, with 9 bases that match TRBD1. With 3 bases clipped from V and 2 bases from J, the junction kept 5 bases outside the gene matches. From germline, CDR1 is MNHEY and CDR2 SMNVEV (reference sequence). The CDR3 covers 15 residues.

V usage is TRBV19 and J usage is TRBJ2-2, with 9 nucleotides matching TRBD1. Germline V CDR1 and CDR2: LNHDA, SQIVND (reference sequence). Trimming at V came to 4 bases and at J to 6 bases, leaving 6 bases not matched to a gene. CDR3 length: 15 residues. The CDR3 DNA follows: TGTGCCAGTAGTAGGTCGGGACAGGGAGCCGGGGAGCTGTTTTTT. This gives the protein CASSRSGQGAGELFF.

This sequence joins TRBV7-3 and TRBJ2-7; D unclear. Per germline, CDR1 SGHTA and CDR2 FQGTGA. This CDR3 has 13 residues. Trimming removed 1 base from V and 2 bases from J, with 6 bases in between. CDR3 residues: CASSLMGPYEQYF. The CDR3 DNA is TGTGCCAGCAGCTTAATGGGCCCCTACGAGCAGTACTTC.

The rearrangement joins TRBV5-1 to TRBJ2-2; the match to TRBD2 covers 9 bases. Germline V gene sequence: CDR1 SGHRS, CDR2 YFSETQ. The V segment lost 5 bases and the J segment 4 bases; nucleotides outside the gene matches: 9. The CDR3 loop spans 16 amino acids. CDR3 region: CASSGEGLATTGELFF. The DNA for the CDR3 is TGCGCCAGCAGTGGGGAGGGACTAGCCACCACCGGGGAGCTGTTTTTT.

The V and J genes are TRBV2 and TRBJ1-5; D uncertain. CDR1 and CDR2 from the germline V gene are SNHLY and FYNNEI. This CDR3 is built from 14 residues. The ends were cut back, 7 bases at V and 0 bases at J, with 10 bases in the middle. CDR3 in DNA: TGTGCCAGCAACTTAGCGGGTAGCAATCAGCCCCAGCATTTT. Translation gives CASNLAGSNQPQHF.

This clone was found once. This rearrangement joins TRBV28 to TRBJ2-7, with TRBD2 matching over 13 bases. The CDR3 spans 17 residues. V lost 5 bases to trimming and J lost 3 bases; unmatched junction nucleotides: 10. Germline V gene data show CDR1 as MDHEN and CDR2 as SYDVKM. The CDR3 is CASSPLGTSGILYEQYF. As DNA, the CDR3 is TGTGCCAGCAGTCCCCTTGGGACTAGCGGGATTCTCTACGAGCAGTACTTC.

The V call is TRBV9, the J call TRBJ2-7; D gene uncertain. CDR3 length: 14 residues. CDR1 is SGDLS, CDR2 YYNGEE, per germline. The germline V and J ends were trimmed by 7 bases and 5 bases, with 19 bases remaining between them. For the CDR3, the DNA is TGTGCCAGCGGCCCCAAATCGGGTTACGACGAGCAGTACTTC. Residues: CASGPKSGYDEQYF.